This T cell receptor beta chain stems from a study of T cell responses to AZD1222 COVID-19 vaccine. General study findings and limits: No day 14 peak samples; only post-peak repertoires were characterized. Of spike-specific TCRs, nearly half reportedly target regions left unmutated in variants.

This CDR3 is built from 20 residues. The V and J ends lost 6 bases and 0 bases, in that order; junction bases with no gene match: 13. Germline lookup yields CDR1 MDHEN and CDR2 SYDVKM. This clone was detected only once. Its antigen is still unknown. The method was immunoSEQ multiplex PCR; TCRdb's version includes in-frame clones alone and lacks a portion of them. The sample contains around 160,000 clones, 93% of which appear only once. This material consisted of peripheral blood, taken on day 0 of AZD1222 vaccination. The chain couples TRBV28 to TRBJ2-3; TRBD2 agrees at 15 bases. The receptor was isolated from an adult in good health. The CDR3 region is CASSSPGLAGGSTSTDTQYF. In nucleotides, the CDR3 is TGTGCCAGCAGCTCTCCGGGACTAGCGGGAGGAAGTACTAGCACAGATACGCAGTATTTT.